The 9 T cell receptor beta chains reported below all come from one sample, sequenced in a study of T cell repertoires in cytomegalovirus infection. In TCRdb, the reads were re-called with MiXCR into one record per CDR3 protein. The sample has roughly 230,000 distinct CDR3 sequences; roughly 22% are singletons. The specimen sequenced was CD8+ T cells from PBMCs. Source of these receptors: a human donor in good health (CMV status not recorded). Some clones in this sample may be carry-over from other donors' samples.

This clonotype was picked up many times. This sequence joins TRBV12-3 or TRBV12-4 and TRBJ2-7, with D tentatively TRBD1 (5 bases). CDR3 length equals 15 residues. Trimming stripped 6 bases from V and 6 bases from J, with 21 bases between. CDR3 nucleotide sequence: TGTGCCAGCAGCTACCACTCGACAGTAGTGGGCGAGCAGTACTTC. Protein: CASSYHSTVVGEQYF.

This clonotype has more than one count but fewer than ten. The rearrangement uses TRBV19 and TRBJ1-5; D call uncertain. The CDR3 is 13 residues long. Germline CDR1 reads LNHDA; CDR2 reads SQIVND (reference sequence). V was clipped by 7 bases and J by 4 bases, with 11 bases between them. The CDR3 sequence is CASNPPNNQPQHF. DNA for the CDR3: TGTGCCAGTAACCCACCGAATAATCAGCCCCAGCATTTT.

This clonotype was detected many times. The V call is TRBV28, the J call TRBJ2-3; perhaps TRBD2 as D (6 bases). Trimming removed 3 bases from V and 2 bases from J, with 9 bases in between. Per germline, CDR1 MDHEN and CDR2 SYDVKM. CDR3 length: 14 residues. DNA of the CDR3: TGTGCCAGCAGTTTTTTAGCGGCCACAGATACGCAGTATTTT. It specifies CASSFLAATDTQYF.

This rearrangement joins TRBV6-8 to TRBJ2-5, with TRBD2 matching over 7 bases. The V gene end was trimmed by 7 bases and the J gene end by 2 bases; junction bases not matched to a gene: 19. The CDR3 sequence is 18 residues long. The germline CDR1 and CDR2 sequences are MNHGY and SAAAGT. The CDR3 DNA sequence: TGTGCCAGCACCATCAGCGGGGACGTCTCGTACGGGCAAGAGACCCAGTACTTC. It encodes CASTISGDVSYGQETQYF.

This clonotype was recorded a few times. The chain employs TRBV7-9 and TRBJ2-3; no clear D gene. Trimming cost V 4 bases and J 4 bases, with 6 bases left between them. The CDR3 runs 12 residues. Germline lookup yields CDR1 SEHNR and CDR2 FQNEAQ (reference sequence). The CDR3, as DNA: TGTGCCAGCAGCTCCGCTTCAGATACGCAGTATTTT. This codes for CASSSASDTQYF.

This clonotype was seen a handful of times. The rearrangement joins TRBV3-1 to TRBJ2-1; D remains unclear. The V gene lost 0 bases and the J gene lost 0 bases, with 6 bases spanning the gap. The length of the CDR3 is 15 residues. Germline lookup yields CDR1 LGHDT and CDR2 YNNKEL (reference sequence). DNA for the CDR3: TGTGCCAGCAGCCAAGAGCCTAGCTCCTACAATGAGCAGTTCTTC. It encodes CASSQEPSSYNEQFF.

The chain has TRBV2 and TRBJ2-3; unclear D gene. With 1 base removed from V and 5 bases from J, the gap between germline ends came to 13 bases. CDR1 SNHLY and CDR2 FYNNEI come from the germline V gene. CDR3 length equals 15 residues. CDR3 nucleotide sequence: TGTGCCAGCAGTGAAGTAGAACGCCTGGGAGATACGCAGTATTTT. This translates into CASSEVERLGDTQYF.

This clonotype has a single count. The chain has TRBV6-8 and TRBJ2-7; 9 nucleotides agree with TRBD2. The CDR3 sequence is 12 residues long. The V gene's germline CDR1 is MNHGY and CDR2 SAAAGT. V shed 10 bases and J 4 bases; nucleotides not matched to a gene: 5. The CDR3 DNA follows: TGTGCCACTGGGACTAGCAGTTACGAGCAGTACTTC. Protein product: CATGTSSYEQYF.

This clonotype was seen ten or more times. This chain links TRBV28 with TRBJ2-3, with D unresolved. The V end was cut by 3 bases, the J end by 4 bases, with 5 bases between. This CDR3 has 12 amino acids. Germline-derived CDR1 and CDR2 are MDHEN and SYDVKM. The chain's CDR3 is CASSFLPDTQYF. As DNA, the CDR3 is TGTGCCAGCAGTTTCCTTCCAGATACGCAGTATTTT.